These 19 T cell receptor beta chains originate from one sample sequenced in a study of T cell responses to AZD1222 COVID-19 vaccine. Libraries were prepared by immunoSEQ multiplex PCR; TCRdb keeps only in-frame clonotypes and omits some of them. The sample lists approximately 94,000 clones, 87% occurring once. Source: peripheral blood, taken on day 0 of AZD1222 vaccination. Receptors originate from an adult in good health.

The chain carries TRBV6-5 and TRBJ1-6; TRBD1 is a possible D gene (5 bases). Trimming took off 3 bases at V and 5 bases at J, with 8 bases between the two ends. Per germline, CDR1 MNHEY and CDR2 SVGAGI. There are 14 residues in the CDR3. CDR3 DNA sequence: TGTGCCAGCAGTTATGGGACGGATAATTCACCCCTCCACTTT. It specifies CASSYGTDNSPLHF.

The chain joins TRBV5-1 to TRBJ1-4; D is unresolved. The CDR3 spans 14 residues. Trimming took 0 bases from V and 4 from J, leaving 7 bases between them. Germline assignment: CDR1 SGHRS and CDR2 YFSETQ. In DNA form, the CDR3 reads TGCGCCAGCAGCTTGGATGGTAGTAATGAAAAACTGTTTTTT. Its protein is CASSLDGSNEKLFF.

The chain carries TRBV6-5 and TRBJ1-5; 9 nucleotides align to TRBD1. CDR1 is MNHEY, CDR2 SVGAGI, per germline. The CDR3 loop spans 14 amino acids. J lost 7 bases, V lost 6 bases, and 7 bases had no gene match. CDR3 loop: CASSLRQGGQPQHF. CDR3 coding DNA: TGTGCCAGCAGCCTCAGACAGGGGGGCCAGCCCCAGCATTTT.

The chain is built from TRBV5-1 and TRBJ1-1; the D is unclear. There are 13 residues in the CDR3. V was trimmed by 0 bases and J by 6 bases, leaving 9 bases between them. Looked up from germline, CDR1 is SGHRS and CDR2 is YFSETQ. CDR3 sequence: CASSLAGGAEAFF. The CDR3 coding sequence is TGCGCCAGCAGCTTGGCCGGTGGCGCTGAAGCTTTCTTT.

This clone was seen once. The rearrangement uses TRBV6-5 and TRBJ1-2, with unresolved D. The CDR3 loop spans 14 amino acids. Germline CDR1 and CDR2: MNHEY and SVGAGI. With 7 bases removed from V and 3 bases from J, the gap between germline ends came to 15 bases. In DNA, the CDR3 is TGTGCCAGCAAATCCGAAACTCGGGACTATGGCTACACCTTC. This codes for CASKSETRDYGYTF.

The chain employs TRBV5-1 and TRBJ2-7; TRBD1 matches 9 bases. With 3 bases clipped from V and 0 bases from J, the junction kept 7 bases outside the gene matches. Germline loops: CDR1 SGHRS, CDR2 YFSETQ. This CDR3 has 16 amino acids. The CDR3 is CASSSSGTGHSYEQYF. The CDR3 nucleotides read TGCGCCAGCAGCTCCTCCGGGACAGGGCACTCCTACGAGCAGTACTTC.

The chain combines TRBV7-9 with TRBJ1-2; D is possibly TRBD1 (6 bases). This CDR3 has 14 residues. V lost 1 base and J 5 bases, leaving 11 bases between the germline ends. Germline assignment: CDR1 SEHNR and CDR2 FQNEAQ (reference sequence). The CDR3 bases are TGTGCCAGCAGCTTAGTCGACAGGCGATATGGCTACACCTTC. It is translated as CASSLVDRRYGYTF.

This chain joins TRBV4-3 and TRBJ2-1; 12 nucleotides line up with TRBD2. Germline CDR1 reads LGHNA; CDR2 reads YSLEER. The CDR3 runs to 18 residues. J was trimmed by 5 bases and V by 5 bases; bases with no gene match: 13. The DNA for the CDR3 is TGCGCCAGCAGCATGCAGGCTAGCGGGAGGGGCAGCGACAATGAGCAGTTCTTC. This translates into CASSMQASGRGSDNEQFF.

The rearrangement links TRBV5-1 to TRBJ2-7; D remains unclear. Germline V gives CDR1 SGHRS, CDR2 YFSETQ. The CDR3 loop spans 15 amino acids. V was clipped by 2 bases and J by 1 base, with 13 bases between them. The CDR3 sequence: CASSLFSESSYEQYF. The DNA for the CDR3 is TGCGCCAGCAGCTTATTTTCTGAGTCATCCTACGAGCAGTACTTC.

The chain has TRBV27 and TRBJ1-1; D is unresolved. Germline loops: CDR1 MNHEY, CDR2 SMNVEV (reference sequence). The CDR3 loop spans 13 amino acids. V gave up 2 bases and J gave up 0 bases, with 4 bases separating them. CDR3 bases: TGTGCCAGCAGTTTAGGCCTGAACACTGAAGCTTTCTTT. Its protein product is CASSLGLNTEAFF.

This chain joins TRBV6-4 and TRBJ1-2, with D perhaps TRBD1 (6 bases). Per the germline V gene, CDR1 is MRHNA and CDR2 is SNTAGT. The CDR3 spans 13 residues. V shed 9 bases and J shed 4 bases, with 15 bases lying between them. The CDR3 here is CASNRDLGYGYTF. In DNA form, the CDR3 reads TGTGCCAGTAACAGGGATCTAGGCTATGGCTACACCTTC.

This rearrangement joins TRBV6-5 to TRBJ1-2; D is ambiguous. The V end lost 8 bases, the J end lost 8 bases, and 15 bases lay between the germline ends. The germline V gene encodes CDR1 MNHEY and CDR2 SVGAGI. CDR3 length: 12 residues. The CDR3 sequence: CASRNYGRGYTF. The CDR3, as DNA: TGTGCCAGCCGGAATTACGGGCGCGGCTACACCTTC.

V and J are TRBV7-3 and TRBJ1-5; D call uncertain. The CDR3 contains 10 residues. Germline-derived CDR1 and CDR2 are SGHTA and FQGTGA. CDR3 bases: TGTGCTCGGTCGGGTCAGCCCCAGCATTTT. Its protein is CARSGQPQHF.

This CDR3 is CASSPSAAGMFSSSYEQYF. CDR3 DNA sequence: TGTGCCAGCAGTCCCTCAGCGGCGGGAATGTTTAGTAGCTCCTACGAGCAGTACTTC. The chain joins TRBV6-6 to TRBJ2-7; possible D gene TRBD2, 6 bases. The CDR3 loop spans 19 amino acids. CDR1 and CDR2 (germline): MNHNY, SVGAGI (reference sequence). The V gene lost 5 bases and the J gene lost 0 bases, with 26 bases spanning the gap.

This clone was detected only once. The chain uses TRBV30 and TRBJ2-7, with 9 bases fitting TRBD1. Germline values: CDR1 GTSNPN, CDR2 SVGIG (reference sequence). V gave up 3 bases and J gave up 7 bases; unmatched junction bases: 4. The CDR3 spans 12 residues. The CDR3 coding sequence is TGTGCCTGGAGGGGACAGGGTCCGGAGCAGTACTTC. It yields the protein CAWRGQGPEQYF.

J is TRBJ1-1 and V is TRBV29-1; D might be TRBD1 (5 bases). In germline, CDR1 is SQVTM, CDR2 ANQGSEA. The CDR3 totals 13 residues. Trimming pared 5 bases from V and 0 bases from J, leaving 10 bases between. Here the CDR3 DNA reads TGCAGCGTTCAGGGTAGGCTGAACACTGAAGCTTTCTTT. Translation: CSVQGRLNTEAFF.

The gene calls are TRBV5-1 and TRBJ1-1; D remains unclear. Germline CDR1 and CDR2: SGHRS and YFSETQ. Trimming cost V 0 bases and J 3 bases, with 6 bases left between them. The CDR3 extends over 13 amino acids. CDR3 in amino acids: CASSLGVDTEAFF. In DNA form, the CDR3 reads TGCGCCAGCAGCTTGGGGGTGGACACTGAAGCTTTCTTT.

The chain links TRBV19 to TRBJ1-2; tentatively, D is TRBD1 (6 bases). V was clipped by 3 bases and J by 2 bases, with 13 bases between them. This CDR3 has 15 residues. From germline, CDR1 is LNHDA and CDR2 SQIVND (reference sequence). CDR3 nucleotide sequence: TGTGCCAGTAGTATTCTTGGACAGAAGAACTATGGCTACACCTTC. Protein product: CASSILGQKNYGYTF.

The rearrangement joins TRBV27 to TRBJ1-2; D gene uncertain. The V and J ends lost 6 bases and 6 bases respectively, with 14 bases between them. Germline CDR1 and CDR2: MNHEY and SMNVEV (reference sequence). The CDR3 runs to 13 residues. This CDR3 is CASRDGLFDGYTF. CDR3 sequence (DNA): TGTGCCAGCAGGGACGGTCTTTTCGATGGCTACACCTTC.